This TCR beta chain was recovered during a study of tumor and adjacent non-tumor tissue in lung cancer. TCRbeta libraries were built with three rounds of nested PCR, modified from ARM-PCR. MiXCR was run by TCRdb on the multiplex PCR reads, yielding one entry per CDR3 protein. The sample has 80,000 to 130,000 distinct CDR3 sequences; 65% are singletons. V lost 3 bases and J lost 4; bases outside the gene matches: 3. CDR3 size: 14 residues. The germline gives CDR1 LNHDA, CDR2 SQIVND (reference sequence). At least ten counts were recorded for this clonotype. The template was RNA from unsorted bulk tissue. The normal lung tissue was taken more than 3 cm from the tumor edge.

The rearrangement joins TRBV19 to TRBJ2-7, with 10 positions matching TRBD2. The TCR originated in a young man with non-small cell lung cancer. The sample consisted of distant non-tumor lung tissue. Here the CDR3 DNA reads TGTGCCAGTAGTATCATAGCGGGAGGTTACGAGCAGTACTTC. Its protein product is CASSIIAGGYEQYF.